This T cell receptor (beta chain) was identified in a study of cytomegalovirus exposure and HLA in healthy donors. About the research overall: In terms of ancestry, the Caucasian-associated cluster contained about 80% of the 398 genotyped donors.

A note on this clone: The antigen is unknown.

The germline CDR1 and CDR2 sequences are LNHDA and SQIVND (reference sequence). The CDR3 runs to 13 residues. Trimming pared 9 bases from V and 6 bases from J, leaving 14 bases between. Both 60 Vbeta primers and 13 Jbeta primers went into the PCR. The protocol was immunoSEQ multiplex PCR, while the TCRdb copy is restricted to in-frame clones and leaves out a portion. This sample carries under 120,000 clones, 50% to 65% of them seen once, and the ten largest clones take around 4%. Notes on the study in general: A later analysis found most CMV-associated TCR beta chains apparently HLA-restricted. Presence/absence analysis assumed near-uniform sequencing depth across donors. Rarity characterized most TCR sequences, yet some public TCRs appeared in many donors.

The receptor comes from a man aged 30 to 45 in good health and CMV-seropositive. This sequence joins TRBV19 and TRBJ1-4; the D gene is possibly TRBD1 (6 bases). Sequencing was done on a sample of PBMCs. The CDR3 spells CASSRGRYEKLFF. CDR3 nucleotide sequence: TGTGCCAGCTCCAGGGGAAGGTATGAAAAACTGTTTTTT.